These 27 T cell receptor beta chains were all obtained from the same sample, sequenced in a study of cytomegalovirus exposure and HLA in healthy donors. Generated by immunoSEQ multiplex PCR, the TCRdb table keeps only in-frame clones and is missing some. The profile shows about 130,000 clones, about 87% of them singletons. Specimen: PBMCs. These TCRs come from a woman younger than 45 in good health and CMV-seropositive.

The CDR3 loop reads CASSHNRVSNQPQHF. In DNA, the CDR3 is TGTGCCAGCAGCCACAACAGGGTTAGCAATCAGCCCCAGCATTTT. The chain carries TRBV27 and TRBJ1-5, with D possibly matching TRBD1 (6 bases). Trimming pared 6 bases from V and 0 bases from J, leaving 12 bases between. The germline CDR1 and CDR2 sequences are MNHEY and SMNVEV (reference sequence). There are 15 residues in the CDR3.

This clone was detected only once. The rearrangement links TRBV5-1 to TRBJ2-3; 7 positions match TRBD2. The CDR3 is 15 amino acids. Germline assignment: CDR1 SGHRS and CDR2 YFSETQ. J was trimmed by 1 base and V by 4 bases; bases with no gene match: 6. Written as DNA, the CDR3 is TGCGCCAGCAGCATAGCCGGACTAGGCACAGATACGCAGTATTTT. This codes for CASSIAGLGTDTQYF.

The chain joins TRBV5-4 to TRBJ2-3; D remains unclear. The CDR3 totals 16 residues. V was cut by 4 bases and J by 4 bases, with 19 bases left in between. From germline, CDR1 is SGHNT and CDR2 YYREEE (reference sequence). CDR3 in amino acids: CASSRPVSGEADTQYF. DNA for the CDR3: TGTGCCAGCAGCCGGCCCGTGAGTGGAGAGGCAGATACGCAGTATTTT.

The genes are TRBV9 and TRBJ2-7, with 13 bases fitting TRBD2. Germline values: CDR1 SGDLS, CDR2 YYNGEE. The CDR3 runs 15 residues. V was clipped by 4 bases and J by 6 bases; unmatched bases: 7. CDR3 DNA sequence: TGTGCCAGCAGCCCCCGGACTAGCGGGAGTAGCGAGCAGTACTTC. It is translated as CASSPRTSGSSEQYF.

The chain joins TRBV4-1 to TRBJ2-1; TRBD2 matches 7 bases. This CDR3 is built from 15 residues. Unmatched junction bases numbered 2, after V lost 1 base and J lost 2 bases. CDR1 MGHRA and CDR2 YSYEKL come from the germline V gene. The CDR3 DNA follows: TGCGCCAGCAGCCAAGCGGGACTAACCTACAATGAGCAGTTCTTC. Its protein product is CASSQAGLTYNEQFF.

The chain couples TRBV27 to TRBJ2-7; weak D call: TRBD1 (6 bases). CDR1 and CDR2 from the germline V gene are MNHEY and SMNVEV (reference sequence). This CDR3 region has 15 residues. Trimming removed 3 bases at V and 3 bases at J, with 15 bases between. This chain's CDR3 is CASSLTDSGVYEQYF. CDR3 sequence (DNA): TGTGCCAGCAGTTTGACGGACAGTGGAGTCTACGAGCAGTACTTC.

The CDR3 sequence is CASSEGRNTEAFF. CDR3 nucleotide sequence: TGCGCCAGCAGTGAGGGCAGGAACACTGAAGCTTTCTTT. The gene calls are TRBV10-2 and TRBJ1-1; D is uncertain. The germline CDR1 and CDR2 sequences are WSHSY and SAAADI. The germline V and J ends were trimmed by 2 bases and 1 base, with 5 bases remaining between them. The CDR3 is 13 amino acids.

The gene calls are TRBV6-1 and TRBJ2-7, with 10 bases fitting TRBD1. V dropped 7 bases and J dropped 4; count of bases not matched to a gene: 4. The CDR3 covers 13 residues. The germline V gene encodes CDR1 MNHNS and CDR2 SASEGT. The CDR3 region has the DNA TGTGCCAGCATATGGGACAGGGGTTACGAGCAGTACTTC. It encodes CASIWDRGYEQYF.

V usage is TRBV5-1 and J usage is TRBJ2-5, with 11 nucleotides matching TRBD2. The CDR3 consists of 14 residues. Germline values: CDR1 SGHRS, CDR2 YFSETQ. Unmatched junction bases numbered 3, after V lost 4 bases and J lost 4 bases. CDR3 protein: CASSHGTSGETQYF. The CDR3 DNA reads TGCGCCAGCAGCCATGGGACTAGCGGAGAGACCCAGTACTTC.

The chain employs TRBV28 and TRBJ1-6; D may be TRBD1 (5 bases). Germline CDR1 reads MDHEN; CDR2 reads SYDVKM. The V end lost 10 bases, the J end lost 7 bases, and 17 bases lay between the germline ends. CDR3 length equals 14 residues. The CDR3 here is CAIGHGQFNSPLHF. The CDR3 DNA follows: TGTGCCATTGGACACGGGCAGTTCAATTCACCCCTCCACTTT.

The chain joins TRBV6-5 to TRBJ2-1; 10 bases fit TRBD2. Germline V gives CDR1 MNHEY, CDR2 SVGAGI. J gave up 7 bases and V 8 bases, and 8 bases lay outside the gene matches. The CDR3 extends over 14 amino acids. CDR3 in amino acids: CASGQRGGGNEQFF. Here the CDR3 DNA reads TGTGCCAGCGGGCAGCGGGGGGGCGGGAATGAGCAGTTCTTC.

J is TRBJ2-7 and V is TRBV5-1; maybe TRBD1 (6 bases). Germline CDR1 is SGHRS and CDR2 is YFSETQ. Trimming took 3 bases from V and 6 from J, leaving 10 bases between them. The CDR3 sequence is 12 residues long. The CDR3 spells CASSSTGSEQYF. CDR3 bases: TGCGCCAGCAGCTCTACAGGGTCCGAGCAGTACTTC.

The table lists this clone with a count of one. The V call is TRBV4-1, the J call TRBJ2-1; a possible D gene is TRBD1 (5 bases). The germline V gene has CDR1 MGHRA and CDR2 YSYEKL. This CDR3 has 14 amino acids. Trimming left V 1 base short and J 7 bases short, with 11 bases between. The CDR3 sequence is CASSQVSGWNEQFF. Here the CDR3 DNA reads TGCGCCAGCAGCCAAGTGTCAGGGTGGAATGAGCAGTTCTTC.

The genes are TRBV18 and TRBJ1-6; D is undetermined. The germline V gene encodes CDR1 KGHSH and CDR2 LQKENI. With 5 bases removed from V and 9 bases from J, the gap between germline ends came to 20 bases. The CDR3 is 16 residues long. CDR3 DNA: TGTGCCAGCTCAGGAGCCGTCCTAACCCAAAGTTCACCCCTCCACTTT. Amino acid sequence: CASSGAVLTQSSPLHF.

This clone was found once. The gene calls are TRBV5-1 and TRBJ2-6; perhaps TRBD1 as D (5 bases). The CDR3 is 15 residues long. The germline gives CDR1 SGHRS, CDR2 YFSETQ. With 4 bases removed from V and 2 bases from J, the gap between germline ends came to 10 bases. The CDR3 DNA reads TGCGCCAGCAGCGACGGACAACCTGGGGCCAACGTCCTGACTTTC. Translated: CASSDGQPGANVLTF.

This chain's CDR3 is CATSRETGSYNEQFF. DNA for the CDR3: TGTGCCACCAGCAGAGAAACAGGTTCATACAATGAGCAGTTCTTC. V and J are TRBV15 and TRBJ2-1; the D gene is possibly TRBD1 (5 bases). The V gene's germline CDR1 is LNHNV and CDR2 YYDKDF (reference sequence). The CDR3 runs to 15 residues. The germline V and J ends were trimmed by 0 bases and 4 bases, with 10 bases remaining between them. The full variable domain, with the rest looked up from reference TRBV15 and TRBJ2-1, is DAMVIQNPRYQVTQFGKPVTLSCSQTLNHNVMYWYQQKSSQAPKLLFHYYDKDFNNEADTPDNFQSRRPNTSFCFLDIRSPGLGDTAMYLCATSRETGSYNEQFFGPGTRLTVL.

CDR3 coding DNA: TGTGCCAGCAGACCTAGCGGGGGCTCCTACAATGAGCAGTTCTTC. This translates into CASRPSGGSYNEQFF. The gene calls are TRBV2 and TRBJ2-1; 10 positions agree with TRBD2. Germline CDR1 and CDR2: SNHLY and FYNNEI. There are 15 residues in the CDR3. V gave up 6 bases and J gave up 0 bases; unmatched junction bases: 2.

The chain uses TRBV10-3 and TRBJ2-1, with TRBD1 identical over 7 bases. Germline lookup yields CDR1 ENHRY and CDR2 SYGVKD. Trimming removed 6 bases from V and 7 bases from J; junction bases left unmatched: 9. The CDR3 spans 14 residues. CDR3 DNA: TGTGCCATCAGCTCGGGACAGCTCGGAAATGAGCAGTTCTTC. Residues: CAISSGQLGNEQFF.

This clone was counted a few times. The chain uses TRBV4-1 and TRBJ1-2; D call uncertain. CDR3 length: 13 residues. Trimming took 0 bases from V and 8 from J, leaving 10 bases between them. Looked up from germline, CDR1 is MGHRA and CDR2 is YSYEKL. The CDR3 loop reads CASSQDVGRGYTF. In DNA form, the CDR3 reads TGCGCCAGCAGCCAAGATGTGGGCCGAGGCTACACCTTC.

J is TRBJ1-1 and V is TRBV5-8; 11 bases agree with TRBD1. J gave up 4 bases and V 4 bases, and 3 bases lay outside the gene matches. This CDR3 has 14 residues. The V gene's germline CDR1 is SGHTS and CDR2 YDEGEE. The chain's CDR3 is CASSGGQGGTEAFF. The DNA of the CDR3 is TGTGCCAGCAGCGGGGGACAGGGGGGCACTGAAGCTTTCTTT.

The chain recombines TRBV4-1 with TRBJ1-3; D is unresolved. V was shortened by 4 bases and J by 0 bases, with 16 bases between the two germline ends. Germline-derived CDR1 and CDR2 are MGHRA and YSYEKL. The CDR3 has 17 residues. CDR3: CASSLRHLTSSGNTIYF. Here the CDR3 DNA reads TGCGCCAGCAGCCTACGACACTTAACGAGCTCTGGAAACACCATATATTTT.

The chain has TRBV5-4 and TRBJ2-5; 9 bases map to TRBD2. Trimming at V came to 0 bases and at J to 0 bases, leaving 9 bases not matched to a gene. Germline V gives CDR1 SGHNT, CDR2 YYREEE (reference sequence). The CDR3 has 18 residues. CDR3 region: CASSLGGLAGIYQETQYF. In DNA form, the CDR3 reads TGTGCCAGCAGCTTGGGAGGGCTAGCGGGAATTTACCAAGAGACCCAGTACTTC.

J is TRBJ2-7 and V is TRBV19; 10 bases are shared with TRBD2. Trimming took 3 bases from V and 2 from J; bases not matched to a gene: 4. This CDR3 spans 15 amino acids. Germline V CDR1 and CDR2: LNHDA, SQIVND (reference sequence). The DNA of the CDR3 is TGTGCCAGTAGTATGGGGCTAGCGGGGGCCTACGAGCAGTACTTC. This encodes CASSMGLAGAYEQYF. The complete variable domain, with remaining parts taken from reference TRBV19 and TRBJ2-7, reads DGGITQSPKYLFRKEGQNVTLSCEQNLNHDAMYWYRQDPGQGLRLIYYSQIVNDFQKGDIAEGYSVSREKKESFPLTVTSAQKNPTAFYLCASSMGLAGAYEQYFGPGTRLTVT.

This clone showed up just once. V gene TRBV13 combines with J gene TRBJ2-3, with D maybe TRBD1 (5 bases). Germline V gene sequence: CDR1 PRHDT, CDR2 FYEKMQ (reference sequence). Deletions cut 5 bases from V and 2 bases from J, with 11 bases between. The CDR3 has 14 amino acids. The CDR3 loop is CASSPSRATDTQYF. CDR3 nucleotide sequence: TGTGCCAGCAGCCCGTCCAGGGCCACAGATACGCAGTATTTT.

The chain combines TRBV19 with TRBJ2-7; TRBD1 matches at 7 bases. Trimming cost V 6 bases and J 3 bases; bases outside gene matches: 5. The germline V gene has CDR1 LNHDA and CDR2 SQIVND (reference sequence). There are 13 residues in the CDR3. The CDR3 DNA sequence: TGTGCCAGTAGGGACAGGAGATACTACGAGCAGTACTTC. Encoded protein: CASRDRRYYEQYF.

This clone was observed at least ten times. The J gene is TRBJ2-3, the V gene TRBV6-4; D gene uncertain. CDR1 is MRHNA, CDR2 SNTAGT, per germline. The CDR3 contains 15 residues. Trimming pared 3 bases from V and 2 bases from J, leaving 12 bases between. CDR3 sequence reads: CASSDGGSPTDTQYF. In DNA, the CDR3 is TGTGCCAGCAGTGATGGCGGTAGCCCCACAGATACGCAGTATTTT.

The chain has TRBV4-1 and TRBJ2-1, with 13 positions matching TRBD2. With V trimmed by 4 bases and J by 7 bases, 4 bases remained unmatched. Germline CDR1 and CDR2: MGHRA and YSYEKL. This CDR3 has 15 amino acids. The CDR3 DNA sequence: TGCGCCAGCAGCCCCGGGACTAGCGGGAATAATGAGCAGTTCTTC. This encodes CASSPGTSGNNEQFF.